The 3 T cell receptor beta chains below were found in one sample sequenced in a study of shared clonotypes between healthy human individuals. Here immunoSEQ multiplex PCR was the method, and the copy in TCRdb shows in-frame clones only, minus some. In the table there are more than 2,000,000 clones, more than 85% of which are singletons. The sequenced sample consisted of naive CD4+ T cells from PBMCs. Described subset: CD45RA+ positively selected. These receptors were taken from a man aged 18-30 years in good health. Some clones in this sample may be carry-over from other donors' samples.

The rearrangement links TRBV20-1 to TRBJ2-5; no reliable D call. The germline V gene has CDR1 DFQATT and CDR2 SNEGSKA (reference sequence). The length of the CDR3 is 10 residues. V dropped 7 bases and J dropped 2 bases, with 5 bases sitting between them. For the CDR3, the DNA is TGCAGTGTCGGACAAGAGACCCAGTACTTC. This codes for CSVGQETQYF.

This rearrangement joins TRBV18 to TRBJ2-5, with D possibly being TRBD1 or TRBD2 (5 bases each). Between the trimmed V and J ends, which lost 2 bases and 5 bases, there was a span of 18 bases. The CDR3 runs 16 residues. Germline values: CDR1 KGHSH, CDR2 LQKENI. For the CDR3, the DNA is TGTGCCAGCTCACCAAAACGGGGCATACCTTGGGAGACCCAGTACTTC. The encoded protein is CASSPKRGIPWETQYF.

A remark on this clone: This CDR3 is also generated by other DNA sequences in the sample. The rearrangement joins TRBV6-5 to TRBJ2-3; possibly TRBD2 for D (6 bases). The CDR3 covers 15 residues. Germline-derived CDR1 and CDR2 are MNHEY and SVGAGI. Trimming pared 2 bases from V and 2 bases from J, leaving 11 bases between. CDR3 nucleotides: TGTGCCAGCAGTTACGGAGGGAGTTCCACAGATACGCAGTATTTT. As protein: CASSYGGSSTDTQYF.